The rows below give T cell receptor beta chains drawn from one sample of a study of glioma-infiltrating T cells after dendritic cell vaccination. Assay: immunoSEQ multiplex PCR; the TCRdb copy retains only in-frame clones and omits some. Seen here are around 78,000 clones, around 85% observed once, and the top ten hold 8.5%. The sample was blood, taken after dendritic cell vaccination. The receptors shown here come from a human donor with glioblastoma. Each CDR3 is given with its conserved first and last residue. D genes are given only for firm matches. Only some rows state a clone size, as once, few, many or a class for expanded clones.

TRBD1	TRBV5-8	-	TRBJ1-5	TGTGCCAGCAGCTCAGTACAGGGGAACAATCAGCCCCAGCATTTT	CASSSVQGNNQPQHF
-	TRBV7-9	once	TRBJ2-5	TGTGCCAGCAGCTTAGGGGGGCCCCAAGAGACCCAGTACTTC	CASSLGGPQETQYF
TRBD2	TRBV4-3	-	TRBJ2-7	TGCGCCAGCAGCCACCTACTAGCGGGAGGTTCCTACGAGCAGTACTTC	CASSHLLAGGSYEQYF
-	TRBV27	-	TRBJ1-2	TGTGCCAGCAGTTTGCAGATAGGAGACTATGGCTACACCTTC	CASSLQIGDYGYTF
TRBD1	TRBV6-5	-	TRBJ2-7	TGTGCCAGCAGGAGGGGACAGGGAGACGAGCAGTACTTC	CASRRGQGDEQYF
TRBD1	TRBV5-1	-	TRBJ2-2	TGCGCCAGCAGCAGGACAGGAGAGTATACCGGGGAGCTGTTTTTT	CASSRTGEYTGELFF
-	TRBV6-6	-	TRBJ2-7	TGTGCCAGCAGTTCCGGGACAAAAAGCTCCTACGAGCAGTACTTC	CASSSGTKSSYEQYF
-	TRBV15	few	TRBJ2-1	TGTGCCACCAGTTCCTCGGGACAAGAGATCAATGAGCAGTTCTTC	CATSSSGQEINEQFF
TRBD2	TRBV10-2	-	TRBJ2-7	TGCGCCAGCAGTGACCCGGGGGAGGGGACCTACGAGCAGTACTTC	CASSDPGEGTYEQYF
TRBD1	TRBV5-4	-	TRBJ2-7	TGTGCCAGCAGCTTGGGGACAGGTTTGGGCTACGAGCAGTACTTC	CASSLGTGLGYEQYF
TRBD1	TRBV2	many	TRBJ1-6	TGTGCCAGCAGTGAAGCTCGACAGGGCTGGAGATCACCCCTCCACTTT	CASSEARQGWRSPLHF
-	TRBV9	-	TRBJ2-3	TGTGCCAGCAGCGTAACGAGCGGTTCTAGCACAGATACGCAGTATTTT	CASSVTSGSSTDTQYF
TRBD1	TRBV6-6	-	TRBJ1-2	TGTGCCAGCACCACCGAGATGGCCAGGGGGCTTGGCTACACCTTC	CASTTEMARGLGYTF
TRBD2	TRBV6-5	-	TRBJ2-7	TGTGCCAGCAGCCTCGGACTAGCGAGCGAGCAGTACTTC	CASSLGLASEQYF
TRBD2	TRBV5-1	-	TRBJ2-3	TGCGCCAGCAGCTTGGGGATAGCGGGGGGCACAGATACGCAGTATTTT	CASSLGIAGGTDTQYF
TRBD1	TRBV28	-	TRBJ2-5	TGTGCCAGCAGTTCGGGACAGCAGCGGGAGACCCAGTACTTC	CASSSGQQRETQYF
-	TRBV18	-	TRBJ1-2	TGTGCCAGCTCACCCACGGACAGAGTGCTGAGCTATGGCTACACCTTC	CASSPTDRVLSYGYTF
-	TRBV15	-	TRBJ2-7	TGTGCCACCAGCAGAGGCGGAACTGGCGGGACAGTAGGGAGGAAGGGCTCCTACGAGCAGTACTTC	CATSRGGTGGTVGRKGSYEQYF
TRBD1	TRBV2	few	TRBJ2-7	TGTGCCAGCAGACTCCGGGACAGGGCCTACGAGCAGTACTTC	CASRLRDRAYEQYF
TRBD2	TRBV9	-	TRBJ2-1	TGTGCCAGCAGCGCAGGATACACTAGCGGGAGTGTGAGTGAGCAGTTCTTC	CASSAGYTSGSVSEQFF
TRBD2	TRBV5-4	-	TRBJ2-7	TGTGCCAGCAGCCCGGGGGGGGGAGGGATCTACGAGCAGTACTTC	CASSPGGGGIYEQYF
-	TRBV7-2	-	TRBJ2-7	TGTGCCAGCAGCTTATACGTCAGGGGCTACGAGCAGTACTTC	CASSLYVRGYEQYF
-	TRBV6-4	few	TRBJ2-2	TGTGCCAGCAGTGACGAGGGAATCGGGGAGCTGTTTTTT	CASSDEGIGELFF
-	TRBV7-9	-	TRBJ2-7	TGTGCCAGCAGCCCGGGGGACGGGTGGTACGAGCAGTACTTC	CASSPGDGWYEQYF
-	TRBV5-4	-	TRBJ2-2	TGTGCCAGCAGCTTGTCGTTGAACACCGGGGAGCTGTTTTTT	CASSLSLNTGELFF
TRBD1	TRBV11-2	-	TRBJ2-2	TGTGCCAGCAGCTTAACAGGGGGCAACACCGGGGAGCTGTTTTTT	CASSLTGGNTGELFF
-	TRBV7-9	-	TRBJ2-5	TGTGCCAGCAGCGCTCCCCAGGGGAAAGAGACCCAGTACTTC	CASSAPQGKETQYF
TRBD2	TRBV5-1	-	TRBJ2-5	TGCGCCAGCAGCTTTACCGGGACTAGCGGGGTCACTGAGACCCAGTACTTC	CASSFTGTSGVTETQYF
TRBD1	TRBV27	-	TRBJ1-3	TGTGCCACCCCCGCCCGGGACAGGGGGCGCCCAATATATTTT	CATPARDRGRPIYF
-	TRBV7-2	-	TRBJ1-2	TGTGCCAGCAGCTTAGACGGGGGGCGAAGAGTTAACTATGGCTACACCTTC	CASSLDGGRRVNYGYTF
-	TRBV27	-	TRBJ2-1	TGTGCCAGCAGTTTAAAACGACAAGGACTGCAGACGAGCCCCTACAATGAGCAGTTCTTC	CASSLKRQGLQTSPYNEQFF
TRBD2	TRBV29-1	-	TRBJ2-3	TGCAGCGTTGCTAGCGGGGGGCCTTCTAGCACAGATACGCAGTATTTT	CSVASGGPSSTDTQYF
TRBD1	TRBV11-1	-	TRBJ2-7	TGTGCCAGCAGCCTCCGGGACACAGGGGGGTACGAGCAGTACTTC	CASSLRDTGGYEQYF
TRBD1	TRBV28	-	TRBJ2-6	TGTGCCAGCAGTCCCGGGACAGCCGTTTATGGGGCCAACGTCCTGACTTTC	CASSPGTAVYGANVLTF
TRBD1	TRBV2	-	TRBJ1-2	TGTGCCAGCACCCAGACAGGGGTAGGCTACACCTTC	CASTQTGVGYTF
TRBD1	TRBV30	-	TRBJ2-4	TGTGCCTGGAGGACGAAGGACAGGTCGACCAAAAACATTCAGTACTTC	CAWRTKDRSTKNIQYF
-	TRBV7-2	few	TRBJ1-1	TGTGCCAGCAGCTTAACGGGGATTCTTAGTATGAACACTGAAGCTTTCTTT	CASSLTGILSMNTEAFF
-	TRBV7-6	-	TRBJ2-7	TGTGCCAGCAGCTTAGGGGGGCCAACCTACGAGCAGTACTTC	CASSLGGPTYEQYF
TRBD2	TRBV2	-	TRBJ2-1	TGTGCCAGCAGTGAAGAGAGCGGGGGGGCAATGAGTGAGCAGTTCTTC	CASSEESGGAMSEQFF
-	TRBV15	-	TRBJ2-5	TGTGCCACCAGCAGAGATTTCGCGGAGACCCAGTACTTC	CATSRDFAETQYF
-	TRBV4-1	-	TRBJ2-2	TGCGCCAGCAGCCAAGCGGGAGCGAACACCGGGGAGCTGTTTTTT	CASSQAGANTGELFF
-	TRBV2	-	TRBJ1-4	TGTGCCAGCAGTGAGAGGGGGTTTTCACTGTTTTTT	CASSERGFSLFF
-	TRBV6-4	few	TRBJ2-1	TGTGCCAGCAGTGGCTCAGCGGAATCCTACAATGAGCAGTTCTTC	CASSGSAESYNEQFF
TRBD2	TRBV7-3	few	TRBJ2-7	TGTGCCAGCAGCCCTAGCGGGGGGACCTACGAGCAGTACTTC	CASSPSGGTYEQYF